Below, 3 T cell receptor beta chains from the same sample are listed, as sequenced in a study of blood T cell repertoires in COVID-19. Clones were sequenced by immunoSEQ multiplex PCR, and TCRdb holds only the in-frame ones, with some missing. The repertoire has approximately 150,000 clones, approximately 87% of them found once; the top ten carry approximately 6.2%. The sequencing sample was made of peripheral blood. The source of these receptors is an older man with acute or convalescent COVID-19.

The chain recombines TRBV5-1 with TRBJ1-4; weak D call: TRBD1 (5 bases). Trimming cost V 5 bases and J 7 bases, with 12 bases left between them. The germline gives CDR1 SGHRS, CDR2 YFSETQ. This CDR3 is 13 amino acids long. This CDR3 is CASRVGLVEKLFF. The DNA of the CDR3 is TGCGCCAGCAGAGTGGGGCTCGTTGAAAAACTGTTTTTT.

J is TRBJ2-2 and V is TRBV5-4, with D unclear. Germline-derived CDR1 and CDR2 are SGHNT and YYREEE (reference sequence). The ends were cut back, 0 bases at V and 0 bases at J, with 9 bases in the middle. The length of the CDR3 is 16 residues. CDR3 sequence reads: CASSLERKANTGELFF. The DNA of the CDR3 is TGTGCCAGCAGCTTGGAGAGAAAAGCGAACACCGGGGAGCTGTTTTTT. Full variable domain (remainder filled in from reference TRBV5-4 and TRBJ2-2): ETGVTQSPTHLIKTRGQQVTLRCSSQSGHNTVSWYQQALGQGPQFIFQYYREEENGRGNFPPRFSGLQFPNYSSELNVNALELDDSALYLCASSLERKANTGELFFGEGSRLTVL.

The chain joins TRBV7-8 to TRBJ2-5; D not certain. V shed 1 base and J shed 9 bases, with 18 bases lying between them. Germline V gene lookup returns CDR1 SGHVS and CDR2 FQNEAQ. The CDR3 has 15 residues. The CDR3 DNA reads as TGTGCCAGCAGCTTAGACGAAATATTAGAGGTTTCCCAGTACTTC. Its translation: CASSLDEILEVSQYF.